This record concerns one T cell receptor beta chain sequence. Its antigen is still unknown. Germline CDR1 reads SEHNR; CDR2 reads FQNEAQ (reference sequence). With 6 bases removed from V and 9 bases from J, the gap between germline ends came to 18 bases. CDR3 length: 15 residues. Method: immunoSEQ multiplex PCR; TCRdb's copy keeps in-frame clones and lacks some. The table includes 30,000 to 45,000 clones, 70% to 85% detected once. The data belong to a study of OX40 agonist ivuxolimab in advanced cancers. As for the study in general: The treatment was a fully human IgG2 OX40 agonist, ivuxolimab. Administration of intravenous ivuxolimab to patients occurred every 2 weeks at 0.01 to 10 mg/kg. Patients assigned to dose escalation were diagnosed with hepatocellular carcinoma, melanoma, renal cell or head and neck cancer.

Study-level results: The antigen specificity of the peripheral T cells (those that were expanded) was not determined.

The J gene is TRBJ1-6, the V gene TRBV7-9; perhaps TRBD1 as D (6 bases). Here the sequenced sample was CD4+ or CD8+ T cells sorted from blood, taken in a trial of the OX40 agonist ivuxolimab. The receptor's source is an adult with an advanced solid tumor such as melanoma, head and neck, liver or kidney cancer. The CDR3 sequence is CASRGALRASSPLHF. CDR3 nucleotides: TGTGCCAGCAGGGGGGCTTTAAGGGCGAGTTCACCCCTCCACTTT.